The present entry profiles one T cell receptor gamma chain with its context. Its antigen is not identified. These data belong to a study of Vδ1+ human thymocytes. Whole-study findings and limits: Despite high sort purity, approximately 20% of thymic T cell receptor delta sequences were Vdelta2. Highly polyclonal TRG and TRD repertoires with Gaussian CDR3 length distributions appeared in thymus. Bulk repertoire data may be misinterpreted because of unexpected Vdelta2 sequences.

The CDR3 has 16 amino acids. Germline loops: CDR1 VENAVY, CDR2 YDSYNSRV. Trimming at V came to 0 bases and at J to 3 bases, leaving 7 bases not matched to a gene. The sorted cells were CD3+ Vdelta1+ Vdelta2- thymocytes from alphabeta-depleted thymus. Extracted RNA was reverse transcribed into cDNA. Multiplex PCR used pooled V-gene forward primers and a constant-region reverse primer to amplify CDR3s. TCRdb reprocessed the multiplex PCR reads using CATT. This table has about 22,000 gamma-chain clones, about 13% appearing once. The specimen was Vdelta1+ gamma-delta thymocytes from the thymus. As for subset: FACS-sorted CD3+ TCRalphabeta- TCRVdelta1+ TCRVdelta2- thymocytes. The clonotype was recovered from a child less than two years old who had congenital heart surgery. This rearrangement joins TRGV8 to TRGJP2. CDR3 protein: CATWDRPFGSDWIKTF. In nucleotides, the CDR3 is TGTGCCACCTGGGATAGGCCCTTTGGTAGTGATTGGATCAAGACGTTT.